The 13 T cell receptor beta chains presented below share a single source sample, sequenced in a study of sequential checkpoint blockade in melanoma. Treatment here: randomized to nivolumab then ipilimumab (arm A) or the reverse (arm B). Sequencing used immunoSEQ multiplex PCR; TCRdb keeps in-frame clones, though not all of them. This table holds over 10,000 clones, over 65% found once. The sample here was CD8+ T cells sorted from blood (inferred from file names), taken from a patient given nivolumab and ipilimumab in sequence. The origin of the receptors is a human donor with melanoma.

This CDR3 reads CASSVDLRHTDTQYF. DNA of the CDR3: TGTGCCAGCAGCGTAGATCTCAGGCACACAGATACGCAGTATTTT. The chain joins TRBV9 to TRBJ2-3; D gene unclear. Germline values: CDR1 SGDLS, CDR2 YYNGEE. Trimming shortened V by 0 bases and J by 2 bases, and 10 bases separated the two germline ends. The CDR3 runs to 15 residues.

This chain connects TRBV2 to TRBJ2-1; D is possibly TRBD1 (5 bases). Deletions cut 3 bases from V and 0 bases from J, with 9 bases between. This CDR3 comprises 15 residues. Per germline, CDR1 SNHLY and CDR2 FYNNEI. This chain's CDR3 is CASSESGYSYNEQFF. The CDR3, as DNA: TGTGCCAGCAGTGAGTCAGGGTACTCCTACAATGAGCAGTTCTTC.

The chain combines TRBV7-9 with TRBJ2-1, with D maybe TRBD1 (6 bases). The V gene lost 3 bases and the J gene lost 9 bases, with 15 bases spanning the gap. The CDR3 totals 14 residues. CDR1 SEHNR and CDR2 FQNEAQ come from the germline V gene (reference sequence). In DNA, the CDR3 is TGTGCCAGCAGCTTTGATCCAGGGGTCCGTGAGCAGTTCTTC. It is translated as CASSFDPGVREQFF.

A few counts support this clone. The J gene is TRBJ2-3, the V gene TRBV9; D is possibly TRBD1 (6 bases). This CDR3 is built from 16 residues. V was clipped by 0 bases and J by 0 bases, with 11 bases between them. Germline lookup yields CDR1 SGDLS and CDR2 YYNGEE. Written as DNA, the CDR3 is TGTGCCAGCAGCGTAGGAAACAGGGCTAGCACAGATACGCAGTATTTT. It yields the protein CASSVGNRASTDTQYF.

V and J are TRBV7-9 and TRBJ2-7, with D possibly TRBD1 on 6 matching bases. The germline V gene encodes CDR1 SEHNR and CDR2 FQNEAQ (reference sequence). This CDR3 is built from 14 residues. Deletions cut 5 bases from V and 3 bases from J, with 14 bases between. As DNA, the CDR3 is TGTGCCAGCAGCAGTCAAGGGGGTGGCTACGAGCAGTACTTC. It specifies CASSSQGGGYEQYF.

This clone showed up just a few times. This sequence joins TRBV7-9 and TRBJ2-1; 8 nucleotides match TRBD1. Germline trimming cut 7 bases from V and 3 bases from J; bases unmatched to any gene: 8. This CDR3 contains 15 residues. Germline CDR1 is SEHNR and CDR2 is FQNEAQ (reference sequence). The CDR3: CASTQDRDFYNEQFF. The CDR3 region has the DNA TGTGCCAGCACCCAGGACAGGGACTTCTACAATGAGCAGTTCTTC. The full variable domain, rest sourced from reference TRBV7-9 and TRBJ2-1, is DTGVSQNPRHKITKRGQNVTFRCDPISEHNRLYWYRQTLGQGPEFLTYFQNEAQLEKSRLLSDRFSAERPKGSFSTLEIQRTEQGDSAMYLCASTQDRDFYNEQFFGPGTRLTVL.

In this sample, this clone turned up a few times. This sequence joins TRBV5-8 and TRBJ2-4; no reliable D call. CDR1 and CDR2 (germline): SGHTS, YDEGEE. The CDR3 is 12 residues long. V lost 3 bases and J lost 5, with 6 bases in between. This CDR3 reads CASSSTQNIQYF. In nucleotides, the CDR3 is TGTGCCAGCAGCTCGACTCAAAACATTCAGTACTTC.

The J gene is TRBJ2-1, the V gene TRBV29-1; D unresolved. This CDR3 comprises 13 residues. Germline V CDR1 and CDR2: SQVTM, ANQGSEA. V lost 1 base and J 7 bases, leaving 11 bases between the germline ends. The CDR3 DNA is TGCAGCGTTGAAGTCCCTAGTTTAAATGAGCAGTTCTTC. It codes for CSVEVPSLNEQFF.

The genes are TRBV27 and TRBJ2-3; 8 bases match TRBD2. Germline-derived CDR1 and CDR2 are MNHEY and SMNVEV (reference sequence). This CDR3 comprises 15 residues. The junction had 6 bases not matched to a gene; V was cut back by 7 bases and J by 0 bases. In DNA, the CDR3 is TGTGCCAGCACTTTTAGCGGGGCTAGCACAGATACGCAGTATTTT. Its translation is CASTFSGASTDTQYF.

The genes are TRBV7-9 and TRBJ2-6, with 7 bases identical to TRBD1. This CDR3 has 17 amino acids. Germline V lookup: CDR1 SEHNR, CDR2 FQNEAQ (reference sequence). V lost 5 bases and J lost 0; bases outside the gene matches: 7. The CDR3, as DNA: TGTGCCAGCAGCCTTCGGGACAGCAGCTCTGGGGCCAACGTCCTGACTTTC. It yields the protein CASSLRDSSSGANVLTF.

This clone has only a few counts. The chain uses TRBV19 and TRBJ1-3, with unresolved D. The V end was cut by 7 bases, the J end by 0 bases, with 13 bases between. Germline V lookup: CDR1 LNHDA, CDR2 SQIVND (reference sequence). The CDR3 sequence is 15 residues long. The CDR3 DNA is TGTGCCAGTATCGAGGGCAAGTACTCTGGAAACACCATATATTTT. Its protein is CASIEGKYSGNTIYF.

V and J are TRBV19 and TRBJ2-7, with TRBD2 identical over 7 bases. J gave up 0 bases and V 5 bases, and 4 bases lay outside the gene matches. The CDR3 totals 14 residues. The germline V gene encodes CDR1 LNHDA and CDR2 SQIVND (reference sequence). The CDR3 here is CASSGAGSSYEQYF. The CDR3 DNA is TGTGCCAGTAGTGGAGCGGGAAGCTCCTACGAGCAGTACTTC.

This chain joins TRBV9 and TRBJ2-2, with TRBD2 matching 8 bases. CDR1 and CDR2 (germline): SGDLS, YYNGEE. The CDR3 length is 15 residues. With 2 bases clipped from V and 6 bases from J, the junction kept 6 bases outside the gene matches. DNA for the CDR3: TGTGCCAGCAGCGTGTTCAGCGGGAGCTCCGGGGAGCTGTTTTTT. This sequence encodes CASSVFSGSSGELFF.